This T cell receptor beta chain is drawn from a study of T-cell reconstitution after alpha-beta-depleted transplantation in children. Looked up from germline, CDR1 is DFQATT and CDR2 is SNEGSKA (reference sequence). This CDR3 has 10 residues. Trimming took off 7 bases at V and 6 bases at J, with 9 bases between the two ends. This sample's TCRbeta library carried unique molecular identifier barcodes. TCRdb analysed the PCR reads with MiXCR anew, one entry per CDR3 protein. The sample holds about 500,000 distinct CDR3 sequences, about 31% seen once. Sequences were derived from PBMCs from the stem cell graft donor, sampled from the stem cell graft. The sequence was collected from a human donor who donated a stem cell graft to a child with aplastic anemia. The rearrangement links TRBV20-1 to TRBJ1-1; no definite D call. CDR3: CSDGSAEAFF. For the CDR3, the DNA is TGCAGTGATGGCAGCGCTGAAGCTTTCTTT.